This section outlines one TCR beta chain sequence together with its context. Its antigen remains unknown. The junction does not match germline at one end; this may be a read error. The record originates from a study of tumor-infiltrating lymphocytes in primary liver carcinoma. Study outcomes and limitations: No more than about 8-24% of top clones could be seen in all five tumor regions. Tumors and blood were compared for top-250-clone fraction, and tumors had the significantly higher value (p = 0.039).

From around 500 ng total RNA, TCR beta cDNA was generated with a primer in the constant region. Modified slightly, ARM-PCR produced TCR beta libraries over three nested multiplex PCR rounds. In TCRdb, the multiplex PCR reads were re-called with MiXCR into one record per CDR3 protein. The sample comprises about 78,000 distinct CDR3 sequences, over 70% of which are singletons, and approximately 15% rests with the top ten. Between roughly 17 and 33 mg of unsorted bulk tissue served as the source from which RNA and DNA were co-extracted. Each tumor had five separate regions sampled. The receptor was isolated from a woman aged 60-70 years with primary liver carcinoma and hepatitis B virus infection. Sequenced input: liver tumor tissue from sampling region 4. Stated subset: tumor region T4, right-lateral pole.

CDR3 in amino acids: CACRPWGEGLYEQFF. CDR3 DNA sequence: TGTGCCTGCAGGCCCTGGGGGGAGGGCTTATATGAGCAGTTCTTC. V is TRBV6-6 and J is TRBJ2-1; 7 bases are a match to TRBD2. Per the germline V gene, CDR1 is MNHNY and CDR2 is SVGAGI (reference sequence). The CDR3 runs to 15 residues.